A selection of T cell receptor beta chains follows, all from one sample in a study of regulatory dendritic cells for organ transplantation. Sequenced by immunoSEQ multiplex PCR; TCRdb stores in-frame clones only, minus some. This table lists fewer than 95 clones. These receptors have no known antigen. Source material: dendritic cells cultured alone as a control. The receptors stem from a human donor in good health and provided the allogeneic stimulator dendritic cells. CDR3s include the opening cysteine and the closing phenylalanine or tryptophan. D genes are given only for firm matches. Some rows mark clone size as missing; the rest say once, few, many or name a class of expanded clone.

clone_size,j_call,d_call,v_call,cdr3_aa,cdr3_nt
NA,TRBJ1-5,NA,TRBV2,CASSEAWGTGNQPQHF,TGTGCCAGCAGTGAAGCTTGGGGGACGGGCAATCAGCCCCAGCATTTT
once,TRBJ1-1,NA,TRBV29-1,CSVEETEAGEAFF,TGCAGCGTTGAAGAGACCGAGGCAGGTGAAGCTTTCTTT
NA,TRBJ2-7,NA,TRBV4-3,CASSQFRSSYEQYF,TGCGCCAGCAGCCAGTTTAGGTCCTCCTACGAGCAGTACTTC
NA,TRBJ2-4,TRBD2,TRBV2,CASRRTSGREAKNIQYF,TGTGCCAGCAGGAGGACTAGCGGGAGAGAAGCCAAAAACATTCAGTACTTC
NA,TRBJ1-4,NA,TRBV7-2,CASSQLLRGDEKLFF,TGTGCCAGCAGCCAGCTCTTGAGGGGAGATGAAAAACTGTTTTTT
NA,TRBJ2-7,NA,TRBV25-1,CASRKPGEGHEQYF,TGTGCCAGCCGTAAACCAGGGGAGGGTCACGAGCAGTACTTC
once,TRBJ2-7,NA,TRBV5-1,CASSRDRDEQYF,TGCGCCAGCAGCCGGGACCGCGACGAGCAGTACTTC
NA,TRBJ2-6,NA,TRBV6-6,CATCQGWGANVLTF,TGTGCCACTTGCCAGGGGTGGGGGGCCAACGTCCTGACTTTC
NA,TRBJ1-5,NA,TRBV13,CASSLVNQPQHF,TGTGCCAGCAGCTTGGTTAATCAGCCCCAGCATTTT
few,TRBJ1-1,NA,TRBV7-6,CASSPPGAPEAFF,TGTGCCAGCAGTCCTCCCGGGGCCCCTGAAGCTTTCTTT
few,TRBJ2-1,NA,TRBV19,CASSINSGTTYNEQFF,TGTGCCAGTAGTATTAATTCCGGGACCACCTACAATGAGCAGTTCTTC
NA,TRBJ1-2,NA,TRBV6-8,CASSPETRSRNYGYTF,TGTGCCAGCAGTCCGGAGACACGCTCTAGAAACTATGGCTACACCTTC
NA,TRBJ1-2,NA,TRBV11-3,CASSLSNLGKTYGYTF,TGTGCCAGCAGCCTTTCCAATCTCGGAAAGACCTATGGCTACACCTTC
NA,TRBJ2-3,NA,TRBV11-2,CASSLGDRPDTQYF,TGTGCCAGCAGCTTAGGAGACAGGCCAGATACGCAGTATTTT
NA,TRBJ2-1,TRBD2,TRBV5-1,CASSSPGLAGKEQFF,TGCGCCAGCAGCTCGCCGGGACTAGCGGGGAAGGAGCAGTTCTTC
NA,TRBJ2-7,TRBD2,TRBV25-1,CASSESSGGRYEQYF,TGTGCCAGCAGTGAATCTAGCGGGGGTCGGTACGAGCAGTACTTC
NA,TRBJ1-1,NA,TRBV10-3,CAISEAGGDTEAFF,TGTGCCATCAGTGAAGCCGGGGGGGACACTGAAGCTTTCTTT
NA,TRBJ1-2,TRBD1,TRBV23-1,CASSQTLGQGGGYTF,TGCGCCAGCAGTCAGACGTTGGGACAGGGAGGTGGCTACACCTTC
NA,TRBJ2-7,NA,TRBV27,CASSPGFSKHYEQYF,TGTGCCAGCAGCCCCGGTTTCTCAAAGCACTACGAGCAGTACTTC
few,TRBJ2-2,NA,TRBV6-4,CASRGTENTGELFF,TGTGCCAGCCGAGGGACTGAAAACACCGGGGAGCTGTTTTTT
NA,TRBJ2-6,NA,TRBV12-5,CASGRGAAGQSRANVLTF,TGTGCTAGTGGTCGGGGAGCTGCAGGACAAAGTCGGGCCAACGTCCTGACTTTC
NA,TRBJ2-1,NA,TRBV27,CASGLTRGPYNEQFF,TGTGCCAGCGGTTTAACTAGGGGCCCTTACAATGAGCAGTTCTTC
NA,TRBJ1-5,TRBD1,TRBV6-1,CASKTGGAGNQPQHF,TGTGCCAGCAAAACAGGGGGCGCGGGCAATCAGCCCCAGCATTTT
NA,TRBJ1-4,NA,TRBV28,CATTGGEGLFF,TGTGCCACCACGGGAGGGGAAGGACTGTTTTTT
few,TRBJ2-6,NA,TRBV6-8,CASSWGKQSRANVLTF,TGTGCCAGCAGTTGGGGCAAACAAAGTCGGGCCAACGTCCTGACTTTC
once,TRBJ2-7,NA,TRBV18,CASSATVAYEQYF,TGTGCCAGCTCAGCGACAGTCGCCTACGAGCAGTACTTC
once,TRBJ2-1,TRBD2,TRBV6-1,CASSEGIVAGVSGLIF,TGTGCCAGCAGTGAAGGTATAGTAGCGGGAGTTTCTGGTCTAATCTTC
NA,TRBJ2-3,TRBD2,TRBV4-1,CASSQGGGADTQYF,TGCGCCAGCAGCCAAGGGGGGGGAGCGGATACGCAGTATTTT
few,TRBJ1-1,NA,TRBV6-6,CASTPRNTEAFF,TGTGCCAGCACCCCGAGGAACACTGAAGCTTTCTTT
few,TRBJ1-6,NA,TRBV2,CASSARDPANSPLHF,TGTGCCAGCAGTGCTCGGGACCCGGCCAATTCACCCCTCCACTTT
few,TRBJ2-7,NA,TRBV6-1,CASGLGLRANYEQYF,TGTGCCAGCGGGCTGGGGCTTCGGGCAAACTACGAGCAGTACTTC
NA,TRBJ2-7,TRBD1,TRBV4-2,CASSLDRGEQYF,TGTGCCAGCAGCCTTGACAGGGGCGAGCAGTACTTC
NA,TRBJ1-1,NA,TRBV7-2,CASSSSLRHTNTEAFF,TGTGCCAGCAGTTCCTCATTAAGACACACGAACACTGAAGCTTTCTTT
NA,TRBJ2-7,TRBD1,TRBV7-3,CASSSDRGYEQYF,TGTGCCAGCAGCTCGGACAGGGGCTACGAGCAGTACTTC
few,TRBJ2-6,NA,TRBV7-5,CAKNGLNRQSRANVLTF,TGTGCCAAAAACGGTCTGAATAGACAAAGTCGGGCCAACGTCCTGACTTTC
NA,TRBJ2-1,NA,TRBV14,CASSRSTGPISYNEQFF,TGTGCCAGCAGCCGATCGACAGGTCCTATCTCCTACAATGAGCAGTTCTTC